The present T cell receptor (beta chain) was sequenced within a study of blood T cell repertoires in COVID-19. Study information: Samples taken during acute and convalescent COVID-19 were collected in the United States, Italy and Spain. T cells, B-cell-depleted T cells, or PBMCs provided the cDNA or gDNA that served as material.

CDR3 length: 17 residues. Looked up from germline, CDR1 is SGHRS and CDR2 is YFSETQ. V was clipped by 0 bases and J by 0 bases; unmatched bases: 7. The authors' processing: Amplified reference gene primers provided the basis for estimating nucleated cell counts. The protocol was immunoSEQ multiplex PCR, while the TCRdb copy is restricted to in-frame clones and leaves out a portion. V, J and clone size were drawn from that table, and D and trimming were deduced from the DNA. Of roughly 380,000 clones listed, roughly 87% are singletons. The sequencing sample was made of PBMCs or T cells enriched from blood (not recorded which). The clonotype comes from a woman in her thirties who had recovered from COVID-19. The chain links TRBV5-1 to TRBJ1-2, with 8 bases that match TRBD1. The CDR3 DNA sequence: TGCGCCAGCAGCTTGGCCGCAGGGGGCGCGACTAACTATGGCTACACCTTC. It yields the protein CASSLAAGGATNYGYTF.